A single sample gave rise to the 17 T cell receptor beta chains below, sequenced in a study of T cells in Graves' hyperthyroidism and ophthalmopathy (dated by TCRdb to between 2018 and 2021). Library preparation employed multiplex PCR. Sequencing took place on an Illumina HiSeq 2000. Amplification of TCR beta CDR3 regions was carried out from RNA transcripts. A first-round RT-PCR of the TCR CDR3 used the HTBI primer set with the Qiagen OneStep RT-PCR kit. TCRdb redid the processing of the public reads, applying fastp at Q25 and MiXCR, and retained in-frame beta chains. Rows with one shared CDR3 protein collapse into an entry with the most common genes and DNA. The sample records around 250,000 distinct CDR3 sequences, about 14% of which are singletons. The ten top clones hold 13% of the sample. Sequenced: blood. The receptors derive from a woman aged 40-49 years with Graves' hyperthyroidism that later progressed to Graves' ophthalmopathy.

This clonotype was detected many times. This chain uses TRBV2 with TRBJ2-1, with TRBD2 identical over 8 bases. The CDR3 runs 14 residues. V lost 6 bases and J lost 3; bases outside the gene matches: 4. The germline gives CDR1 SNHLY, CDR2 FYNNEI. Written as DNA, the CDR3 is TGTGCCAGCAGCACTAGCGGAATCTACAATGAGCAGTTCTTC. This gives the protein CASSTSGIYNEQFF.

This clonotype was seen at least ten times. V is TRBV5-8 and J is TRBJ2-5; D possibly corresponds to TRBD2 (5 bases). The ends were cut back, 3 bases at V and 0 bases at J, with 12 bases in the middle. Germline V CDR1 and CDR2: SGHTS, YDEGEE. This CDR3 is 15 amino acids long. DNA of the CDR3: TGTGCCAGCAGCTCTAAGTCGGACTACCAAGAGACCCAGTACTTC. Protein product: CASSSKSDYQETQYF.

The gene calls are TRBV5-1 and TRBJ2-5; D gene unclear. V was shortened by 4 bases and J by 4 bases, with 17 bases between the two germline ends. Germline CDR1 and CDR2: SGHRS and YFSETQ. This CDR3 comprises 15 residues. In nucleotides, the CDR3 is TGCGCCAGCAGCCTCGGGCCCAGCCGCGTAGAGACCCAGTACTTC. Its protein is CASSLGPSRVETQYF. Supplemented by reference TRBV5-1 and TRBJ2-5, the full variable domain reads KAGVTQTPRYLIKTRGQQVTLSCSPISGHRSVSWYQQTPGQGLQFLFEYFSETQRNKGNFPGRFSGRQFSNSRSEMNVSTLELGDSALYLCASSLGPSRVETQYFGPGTRLLVL.

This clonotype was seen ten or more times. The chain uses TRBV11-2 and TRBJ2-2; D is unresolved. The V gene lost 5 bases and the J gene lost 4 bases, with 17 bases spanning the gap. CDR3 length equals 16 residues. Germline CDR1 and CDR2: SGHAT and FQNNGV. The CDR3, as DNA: TGTGCCAGCAGCCGTATCAGAGGCAGACGCACCGGGGAGCTGTTTTTT. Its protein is CASSRIRGRRTGELFF. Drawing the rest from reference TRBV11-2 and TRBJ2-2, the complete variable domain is EAGVAQSPRYKIIEKRQSVAFWCNPISGHATLYWYQQILGQGPKLLIQFQNNGVVDDSQLPKDRFSAERLKGVDSTLKIQPAKLEDSAVYLCASSRIRGRRTGELFFGEGSRLTVL.

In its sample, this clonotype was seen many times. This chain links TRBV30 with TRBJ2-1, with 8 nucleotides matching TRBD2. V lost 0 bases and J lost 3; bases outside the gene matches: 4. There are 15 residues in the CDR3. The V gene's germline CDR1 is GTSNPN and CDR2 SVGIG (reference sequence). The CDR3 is CAWSVGGRIYNEQFF. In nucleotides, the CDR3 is TGTGCCTGGAGTGTAGGCGGGAGGATCTACAATGAGCAGTTCTTC.

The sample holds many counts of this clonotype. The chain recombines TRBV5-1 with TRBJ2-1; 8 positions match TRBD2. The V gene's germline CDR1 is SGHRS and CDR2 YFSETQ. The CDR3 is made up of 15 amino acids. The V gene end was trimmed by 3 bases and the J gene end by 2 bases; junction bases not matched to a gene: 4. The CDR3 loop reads CASSSQLAAYNEQFF. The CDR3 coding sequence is TGCGCCAGCAGCTCCCAACTAGCGGCCTACAATGAGCAGTTCTTC.

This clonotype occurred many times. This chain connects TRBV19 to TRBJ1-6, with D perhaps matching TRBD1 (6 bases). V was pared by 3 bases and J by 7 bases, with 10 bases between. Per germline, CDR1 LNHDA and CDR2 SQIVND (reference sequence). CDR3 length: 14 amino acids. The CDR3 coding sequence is TGTGCCAGTAGTATGGACAGCGAAAATTCACCCCTCCACTTT. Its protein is CASSMDSENSPLHF.

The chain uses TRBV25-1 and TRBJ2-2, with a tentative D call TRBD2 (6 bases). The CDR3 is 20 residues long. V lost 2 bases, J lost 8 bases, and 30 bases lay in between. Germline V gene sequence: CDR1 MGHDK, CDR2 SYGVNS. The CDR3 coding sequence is TGTGCCAGCAGTGAAGCCATACCTCCACGGGAGCACCGTAGGGATGGGGAGCTGTTTTTT. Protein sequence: CASSEAIPPREHRRDGELFF.

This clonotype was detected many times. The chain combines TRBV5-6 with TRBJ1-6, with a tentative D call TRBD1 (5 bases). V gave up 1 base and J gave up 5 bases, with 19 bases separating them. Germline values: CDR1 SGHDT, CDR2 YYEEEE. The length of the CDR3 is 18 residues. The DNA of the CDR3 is TGTGCCAGCAGCTTGTCGTACACCGGGACTCCAAATAATTCACCCCTCCACTTT. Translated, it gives CASSLSYTGTPNNSPLHF.

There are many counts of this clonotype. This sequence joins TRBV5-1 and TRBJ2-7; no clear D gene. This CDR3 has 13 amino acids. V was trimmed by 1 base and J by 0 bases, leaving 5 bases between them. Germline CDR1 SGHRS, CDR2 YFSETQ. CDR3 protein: CASSLFDSYEQYF. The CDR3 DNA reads TGCGCCAGCAGCTTGTTTGACTCCTACGAGCAGTACTTC.

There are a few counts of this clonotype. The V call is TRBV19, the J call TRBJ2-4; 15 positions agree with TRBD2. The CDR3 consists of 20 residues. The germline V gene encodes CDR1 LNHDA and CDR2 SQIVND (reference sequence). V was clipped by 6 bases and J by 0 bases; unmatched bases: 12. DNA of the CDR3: TGTGCCAGTAGCAAATTTAGGACTAGCGGGAGGGCCGGAGCCAAAAACATTCAGTACTTC. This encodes CASSKFRTSGRAGAKNIQYF.

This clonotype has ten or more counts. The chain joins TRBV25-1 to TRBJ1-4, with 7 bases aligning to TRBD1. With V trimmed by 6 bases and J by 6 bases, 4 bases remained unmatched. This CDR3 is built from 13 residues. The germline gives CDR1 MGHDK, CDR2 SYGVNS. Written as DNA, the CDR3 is TGTGCCAGCAGAGGGGGCTATGATGAAAAACTGTTTTTT. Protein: CASRGGYDEKLFF.

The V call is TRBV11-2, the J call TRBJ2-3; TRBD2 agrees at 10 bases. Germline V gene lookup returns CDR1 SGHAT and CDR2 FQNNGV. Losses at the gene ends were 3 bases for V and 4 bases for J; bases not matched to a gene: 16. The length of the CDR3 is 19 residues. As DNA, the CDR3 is TGTGCCAGCAGCTTCTATCCCGGGCCTAGCGGGAGAGGGGCAGATACGCAGTATTTT. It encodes CASSFYPGPSGRGADTQYF.

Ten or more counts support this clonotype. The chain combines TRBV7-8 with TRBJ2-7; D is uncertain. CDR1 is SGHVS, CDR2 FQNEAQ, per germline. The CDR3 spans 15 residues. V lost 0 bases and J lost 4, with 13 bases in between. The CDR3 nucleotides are TGTGCCAGCAGCTTAGCTGGCATAAGCCCTTACGAGCAGTACTTC. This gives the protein CASSLAGISPYEQYF.

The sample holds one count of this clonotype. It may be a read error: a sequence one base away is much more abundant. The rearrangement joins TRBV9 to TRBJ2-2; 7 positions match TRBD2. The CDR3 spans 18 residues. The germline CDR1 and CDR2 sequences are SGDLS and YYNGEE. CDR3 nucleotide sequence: TGTGCCAGCAGCGGGGCGGGGGAGGTAGAGCCGAACACCGGGGAGCCGTTTTTT. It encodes CASSGAGEVEPNTGEPFF.

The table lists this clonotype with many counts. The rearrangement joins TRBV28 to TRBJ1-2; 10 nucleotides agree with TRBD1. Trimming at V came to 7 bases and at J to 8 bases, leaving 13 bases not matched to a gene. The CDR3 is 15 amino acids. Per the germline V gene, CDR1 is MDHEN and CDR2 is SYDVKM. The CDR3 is CASKKLPGQGFGYTF. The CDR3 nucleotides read TGTGCCAGCAAGAAACTGCCGGGACAGGGGTTCGGCTACACCTTC.

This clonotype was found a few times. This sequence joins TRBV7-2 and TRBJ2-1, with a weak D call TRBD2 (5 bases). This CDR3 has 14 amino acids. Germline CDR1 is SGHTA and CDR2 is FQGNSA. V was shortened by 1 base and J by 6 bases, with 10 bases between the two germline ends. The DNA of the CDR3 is TGTGCCAGCAGCTTAGAAGCGAGGGTCAATGAGCAGTTCTTC. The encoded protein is CASSLEARVNEQFF.